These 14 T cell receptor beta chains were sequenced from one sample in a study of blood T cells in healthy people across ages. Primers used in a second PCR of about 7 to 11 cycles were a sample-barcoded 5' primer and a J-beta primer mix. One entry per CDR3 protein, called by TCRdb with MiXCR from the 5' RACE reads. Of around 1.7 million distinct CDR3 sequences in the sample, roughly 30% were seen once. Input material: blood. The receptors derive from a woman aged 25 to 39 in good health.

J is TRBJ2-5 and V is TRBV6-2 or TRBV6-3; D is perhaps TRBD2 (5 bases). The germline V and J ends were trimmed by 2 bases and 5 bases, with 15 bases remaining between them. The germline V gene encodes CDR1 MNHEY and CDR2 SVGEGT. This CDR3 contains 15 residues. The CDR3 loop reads CASSYITRSWETQYF. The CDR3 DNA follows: TGTGCCAGCAGTTACATCACTAGAAGTTGGGAGACCCAGTACTTC.

The CDR3: CASRLAAGMGSMNTEAFF. The CDR3 region has the DNA TGCGCCAGCAGACTGGCGGCGGGAATGGGGTCGATGAACACTGAAGCTTTCTTT. The chain employs TRBV5-1 and TRBJ1-1; D is unclear. The V end was cut by 5 bases, the J end by 0 bases, with 23 bases between. CDR1 is SGHRS and CDR2 is YFSETQ in the germline V gene. The CDR3 consists of 18 residues.

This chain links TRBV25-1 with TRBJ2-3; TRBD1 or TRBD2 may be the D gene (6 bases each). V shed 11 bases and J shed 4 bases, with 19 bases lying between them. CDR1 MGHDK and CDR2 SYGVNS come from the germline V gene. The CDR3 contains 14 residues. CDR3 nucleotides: TGTGCCTCGAGAGGGGGGAGTTTAGCAGATACGCAGTATTTT. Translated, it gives CASRGGSLADTQYF. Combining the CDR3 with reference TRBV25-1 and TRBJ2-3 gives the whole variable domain EADIYQTPRYLVIGTGKKITLECSQTMGHDKMYWYQQDPGMELHLIHYSYGVNSTEKGDLSSESTVSRIRTEHFPLTLESARPSHTSQYLCASRGGSLADTQYFGPGTRLTVL.

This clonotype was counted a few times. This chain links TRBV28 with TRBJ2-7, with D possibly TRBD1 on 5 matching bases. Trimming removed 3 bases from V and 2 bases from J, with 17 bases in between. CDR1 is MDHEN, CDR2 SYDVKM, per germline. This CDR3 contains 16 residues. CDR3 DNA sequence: TGTGCCAGCAGTTTCTTCACCGGCCAGGGCGCCTACGAGCAGTACTTC. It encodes CASSFFTGQGAYEQYF.

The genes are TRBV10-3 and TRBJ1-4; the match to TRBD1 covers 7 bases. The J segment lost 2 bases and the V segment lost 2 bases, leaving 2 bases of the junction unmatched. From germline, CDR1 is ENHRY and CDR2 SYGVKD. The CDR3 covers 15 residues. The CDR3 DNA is TGTGCCATCAGTGAGGCGACAGGGACTAATGAAAAACTGTTTTTT. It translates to CAISEATGTNEKLFF.

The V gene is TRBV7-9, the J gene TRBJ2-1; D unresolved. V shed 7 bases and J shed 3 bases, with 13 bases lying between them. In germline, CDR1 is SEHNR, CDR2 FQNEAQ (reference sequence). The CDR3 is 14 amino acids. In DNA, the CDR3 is TGTGCCAGCAACCCGCCGGATGTCTACAATGAGCAGTTCTTC. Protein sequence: CASNPPDVYNEQFF. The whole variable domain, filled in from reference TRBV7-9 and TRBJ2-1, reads DTGVSQNPRHKITKRGQNVTFRCDPISEHNRLYWYRQTLGQGPEFLTYFQNEAQLEKSRLLSDRFSAERPKGSFSTLEIQRTEQGDSAMYLCASNPPDVYNEQFFGPGTRLTVL.

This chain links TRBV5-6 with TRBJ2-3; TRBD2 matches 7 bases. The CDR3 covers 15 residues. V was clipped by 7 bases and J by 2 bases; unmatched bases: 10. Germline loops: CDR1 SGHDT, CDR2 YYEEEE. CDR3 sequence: CASGDGEGFTDTQYF. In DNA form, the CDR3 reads TGTGCCAGCGGCGACGGGGAGGGCTTCACAGATACGCAGTATTTT.

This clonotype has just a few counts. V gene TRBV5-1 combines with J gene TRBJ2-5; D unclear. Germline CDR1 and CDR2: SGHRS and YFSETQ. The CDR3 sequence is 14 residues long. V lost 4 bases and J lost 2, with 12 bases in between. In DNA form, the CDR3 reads TGCGCCAGCAGCCCCTACGCGGCTCAAGAGACCCAGTACTTC. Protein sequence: CASSPYAAQETQYF.

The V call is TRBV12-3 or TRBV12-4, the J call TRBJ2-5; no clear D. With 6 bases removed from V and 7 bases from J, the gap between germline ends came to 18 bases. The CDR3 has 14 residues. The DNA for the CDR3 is TGTGCCAGCAGGTTGGACCCTCGGTCGGGGACCCAGTACTTC. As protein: CASRLDPRSGTQYF.

The CDR3 DNA reads TGTGCCAGCAGCTTATATCGGACGGCTGAGGGGCATGAGCAGTTCTTC. Amino acid sequence: CASSLYRTAEGHEQFF. V and J are TRBV7-3 and TRBJ2-1; D possibly uses TRBD1 or TRBD2 (5 bases each). The CDR3 totals 16 residues. Trimming stripped 2 bases from V and 8 bases from J, with 19 bases between. Per the germline V gene, CDR1 is SGHTA and CDR2 is FQGTGA.

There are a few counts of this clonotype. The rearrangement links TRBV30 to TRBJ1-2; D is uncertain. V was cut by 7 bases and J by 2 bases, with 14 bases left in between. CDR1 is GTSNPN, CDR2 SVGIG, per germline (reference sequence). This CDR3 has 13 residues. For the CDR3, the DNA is TGTGCCTTGACGCCGGGTCCGAACTATGGCTACACCTTC. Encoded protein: CALTPGPNYGYTF.

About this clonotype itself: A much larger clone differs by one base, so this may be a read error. CDR3 region: CSGAGGNTEAFF. The CDR3 region has the DNA TGCAGCGGTGCTGGGGGGAACACTGAAGCTTTCTTT. The chain has TRBV29-1 and TRBJ1-1; perhaps TRBD1 as D (5 bases). Germline CDR1 reads SQVTM; CDR2 reads ANQGSEA. Between the trimmed V and J ends, which lost 7 bases and 1 base, there was a span of 10 bases. The CDR3 has 12 amino acids.

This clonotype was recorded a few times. This CDR3 reads CSLEGAGNEQFF. In DNA, the CDR3 is TGCAGCCTCGAGGGAGCCGGTAATGAGCAGTTCTTC. This rearrangement joins TRBV29-1 to TRBJ2-1; D possibly corresponds to TRBD2 (5 bases). The V end lost 8 bases, the J end lost 7 bases, and 15 bases lay between the germline ends. The CDR3 has 12 amino acids. Germline lookup yields CDR1 SQVTM and CDR2 ANQGSEA.

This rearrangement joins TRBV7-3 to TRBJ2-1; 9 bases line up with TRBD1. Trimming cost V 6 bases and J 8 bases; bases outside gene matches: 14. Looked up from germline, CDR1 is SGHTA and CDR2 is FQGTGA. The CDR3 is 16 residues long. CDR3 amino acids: CASSSVSGTGNHEQFF. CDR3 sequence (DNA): TGTGCCAGCAGTTCCGTCAGCGGGACAGGGAACCATGAGCAGTTCTTC.